This T cell receptor (beta chain) is drawn from a study of cytomegalovirus exposure and HLA in healthy donors. Study-level results: According to a later analysis, most TCR beta chains associated with CMV appeared HLA-restricted. Further analysis, carried out later, found HLA-associated TCR beta chains more clonally expanded than equally common other chains.

PCR primers comprised 60 Vbeta and 13 Jbeta primers. Assay: immunoSEQ multiplex PCR; the TCRdb copy retains only in-frame clones and omits some. The sample has about 140,000 clones, roughly 80% seen once. The CDR3 has 12 amino acids. Germline V gene data show CDR1 as SGDLS and CDR2 as YYNGEE. Losses at the gene ends were 3 bases for V and 6 bases for J; bases not matched to a gene: 2. With regard to this clone: The antigen remains undetermined.

This clonotype was sampled from a man aged 30-40 years in good health and CMV-seronegative. The sequencing input was PBMCs. V usage is TRBV9 and J usage is TRBJ2-7; TRBD1 matches at 8 bases. CDR3 in amino acids: CASSGTGFEQYF. Written as DNA, the CDR3 is TGTGCCAGCAGCGGGACAGGGTTCGAGCAGTACTTC.